The T cell receptor beta chain described here comes from a study of shared clonotypes between healthy human individuals. Study background: Researchers drew samples from a couple of women and three men aged 18 to 49.

A word on this clone: The same CDR3 also results from other DNA sequences found in this sample.

Donors were healthy HIV-negative adults without recently reported acute infections or vaccinations. The CDR3 is made up of 15 amino acids. The V and J ends lost 3 bases and 1 base respectively, with 11 bases between them. Germline-derived CDR1 and CDR2 are SEHNR and FQNEAQ (reference sequence). Generated by immunoSEQ multiplex PCR, the TCRdb table keeps only in-frame clones and is missing some. The sample holds over 2 million clones; around 95% are singletons and the top ten take 0.13%. V gene TRBV7-9 combines with J gene TRBJ2-3, with D maybe TRBD1 (6 bases). Material: naive CD4+ T cells sorted from blood. Subset denoted: CD45RA+ positively selected. This receptor was obtained from a man younger than 30 in good health. In DNA, the CDR3 is TGTGCCAGCAGCTTCCTACAGGGCGGCACAGATACGCAGTATTTT. Its translation: CASSFLQGGTDTQYF.